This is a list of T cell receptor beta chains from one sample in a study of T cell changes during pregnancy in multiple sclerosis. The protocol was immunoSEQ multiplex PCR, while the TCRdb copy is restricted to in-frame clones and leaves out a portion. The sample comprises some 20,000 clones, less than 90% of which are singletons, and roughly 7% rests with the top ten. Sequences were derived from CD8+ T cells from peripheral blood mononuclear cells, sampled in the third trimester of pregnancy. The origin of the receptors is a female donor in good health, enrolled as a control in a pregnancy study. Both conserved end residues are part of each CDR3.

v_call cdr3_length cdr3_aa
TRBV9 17 CASSGTSGIGSTDTQYF
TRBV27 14 CASSSGGSNQPQHF
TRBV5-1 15 CASSLGLSTTDTQYF
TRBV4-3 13 CASSQDRSRELFF
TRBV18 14 CASSPAGPHYEQYF
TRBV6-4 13 CASSETNTGELFF
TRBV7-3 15 CASSLTSGLSDTQYF
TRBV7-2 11 CASIRTDTQYF
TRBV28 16 CASSNPGQVFSFGKYF
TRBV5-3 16 CARSYRTGGNTGELFF
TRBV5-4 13 CASSFNGGNEQYF
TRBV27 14 CASSLSVRGTPLHF
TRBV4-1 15 CASSQVAGAEYEQYF
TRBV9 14 CASSVVGATGELFF
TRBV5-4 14 CASSRQGDPFGYTF
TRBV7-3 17 CASSLKWDRAVNTEAFF
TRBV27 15 CASSLSTTGVQPQHF
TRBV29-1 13 CSVRPGDFYGYTF
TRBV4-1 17 CASSQGPGGLAGHEQYF
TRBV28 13 CASSLRGFDEQYF
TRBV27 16 CASSSLVAAPSREQYF
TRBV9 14 CASSESGSYNEQFF
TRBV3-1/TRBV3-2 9 CASSHSEFF
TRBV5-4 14 CASSRYRGPYEQYF
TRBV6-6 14 CASKPWTGNYGYTF
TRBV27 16 CASIAGGPGSKNIQYF
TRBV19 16 CASSILHGVSGETQYF
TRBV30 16 CAWSVRHSATNEKLFF
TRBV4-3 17 CASSQSFSGSFTDTQYF
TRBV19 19 CASSLSTSGRGSFAGELFF
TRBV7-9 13 CASSLRGGTEAFF
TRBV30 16 CAWSDTGTGWLGTQYF
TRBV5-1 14 CASSLWTGPSPLHF
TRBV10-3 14 CAINDGQGSYEQYF
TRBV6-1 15 CASSEEGGGSETQYF
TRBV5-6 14 CASSMTRNTGELFF
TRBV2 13 CALVGQSSYEQYF
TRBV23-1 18 CASSQSIQVSRVGYEQYF
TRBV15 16 CATSNPQQGNTGELFF
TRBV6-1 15 CASSEVTGSVATQYF
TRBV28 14 CASSPSQGSSEAFF
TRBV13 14 CASNTISGLAEAFF
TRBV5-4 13 CASSLDRGAHAFF
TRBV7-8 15 CASSLADYSYNEQFF
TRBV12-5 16 CASGLLLADHSYEQYF